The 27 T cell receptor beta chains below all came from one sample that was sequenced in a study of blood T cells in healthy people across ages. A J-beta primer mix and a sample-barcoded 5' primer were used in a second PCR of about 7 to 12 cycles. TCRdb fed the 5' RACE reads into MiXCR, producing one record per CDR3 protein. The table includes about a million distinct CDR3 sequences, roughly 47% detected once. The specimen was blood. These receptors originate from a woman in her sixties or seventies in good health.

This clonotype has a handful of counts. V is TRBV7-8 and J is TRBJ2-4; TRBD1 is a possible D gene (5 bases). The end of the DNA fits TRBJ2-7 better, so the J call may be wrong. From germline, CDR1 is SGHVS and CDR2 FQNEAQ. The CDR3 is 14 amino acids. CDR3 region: CASSTRQLIYEQYF. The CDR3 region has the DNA TGTGCCAGCAGCACAAGACAGCTTATCTACGAGCAGTACTTC.

CDR3 in amino acids: CASSYDRGSYNEQFF. The CDR3 region has the DNA TGTGCCAGCAGTTACGACAGGGGTTCCTACAATGAGCAGTTCTTC. The rearrangement links TRBV6-5 to TRBJ2-1; TRBD1 aligns across 8 bases. This CDR3 contains 15 residues. Trimming cost V 2 bases and J 1 base; bases outside gene matches: 1. CDR1 and CDR2 from the germline V gene are MNHEY and SVGAGI.

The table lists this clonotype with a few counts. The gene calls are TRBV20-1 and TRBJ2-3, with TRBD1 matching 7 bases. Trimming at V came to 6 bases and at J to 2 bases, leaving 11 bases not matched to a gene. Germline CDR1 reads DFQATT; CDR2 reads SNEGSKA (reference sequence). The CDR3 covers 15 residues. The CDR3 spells CSALSPGQSTDTQYF. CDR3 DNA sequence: TGCAGTGCCCTTTCCCCGGGACAGTCCACAGATACGCAGTATTTT.

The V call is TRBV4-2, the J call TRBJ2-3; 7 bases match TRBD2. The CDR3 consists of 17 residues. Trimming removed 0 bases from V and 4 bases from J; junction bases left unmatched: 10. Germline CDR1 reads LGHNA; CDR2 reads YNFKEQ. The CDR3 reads CASSQDPEGGPSDTQYF. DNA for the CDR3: TGTGCCAGCAGCCAAGATCCGGAGGGAGGGCCGTCAGATACGCAGTATTTT.

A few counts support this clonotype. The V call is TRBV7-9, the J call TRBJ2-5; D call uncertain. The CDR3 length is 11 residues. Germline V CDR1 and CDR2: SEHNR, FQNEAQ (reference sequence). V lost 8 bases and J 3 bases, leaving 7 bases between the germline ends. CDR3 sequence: CASLGEETQYF. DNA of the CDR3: TGTGCCAGCCTTGGGGAAGAGACCCAGTACTTC.

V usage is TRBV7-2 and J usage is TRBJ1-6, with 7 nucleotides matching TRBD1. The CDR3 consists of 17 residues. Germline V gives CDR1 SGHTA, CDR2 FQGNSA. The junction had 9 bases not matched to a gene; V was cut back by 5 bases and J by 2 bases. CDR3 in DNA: TGTGCCAGCAGCAACGGGGCAGGGGGAACCTATAATTCACCCCTCCACTTT. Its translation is CASSNGAGGTYNSPLHF.

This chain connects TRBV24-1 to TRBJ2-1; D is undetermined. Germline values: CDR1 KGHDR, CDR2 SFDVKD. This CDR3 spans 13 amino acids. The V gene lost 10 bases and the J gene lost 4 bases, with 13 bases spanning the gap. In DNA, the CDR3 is TGTGCCACTGGGGTAGTGGGGTACAATGAGCAGTTCTTC. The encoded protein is CATGVVGYNEQFF.

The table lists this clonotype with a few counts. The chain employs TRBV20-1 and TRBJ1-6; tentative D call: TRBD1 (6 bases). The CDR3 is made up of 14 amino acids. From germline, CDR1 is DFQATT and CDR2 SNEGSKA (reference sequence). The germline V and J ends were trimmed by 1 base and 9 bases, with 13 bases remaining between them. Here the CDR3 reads CSARGEQGGSPLHF. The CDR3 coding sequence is TGCAGTGCTAGAGGTGAACAGGGCGGTTCACCCCTCCACTTT.

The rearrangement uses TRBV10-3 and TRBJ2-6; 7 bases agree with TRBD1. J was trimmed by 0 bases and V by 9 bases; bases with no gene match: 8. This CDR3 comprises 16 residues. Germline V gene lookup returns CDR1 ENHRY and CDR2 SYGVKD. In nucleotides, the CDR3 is TGTGCCATGGGGAGACAGGGCCCCTCTGGGGCCAACGTCCTGACTTTC. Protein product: CAMGRQGPSGANVLTF.

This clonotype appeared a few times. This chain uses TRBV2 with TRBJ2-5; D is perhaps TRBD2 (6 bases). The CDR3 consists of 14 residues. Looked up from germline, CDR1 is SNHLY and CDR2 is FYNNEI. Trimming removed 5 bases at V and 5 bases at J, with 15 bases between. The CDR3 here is CASSNSGSGETQYF. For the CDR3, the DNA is TGTGCCAGCAGTAATTCCGGGAGCGGTGAGACCCAGTACTTC. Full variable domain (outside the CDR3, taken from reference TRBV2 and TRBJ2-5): EPEVTQTPSHQVTQMGQEVILRCVPISNHLYFYWYRQILGQKVEFLVSFYNNEISEKSEIFDDQFSVERPDGSNFTLKIRSTKLEDSAMYFCASSNSGSGETQYFGPGTRLLVL.

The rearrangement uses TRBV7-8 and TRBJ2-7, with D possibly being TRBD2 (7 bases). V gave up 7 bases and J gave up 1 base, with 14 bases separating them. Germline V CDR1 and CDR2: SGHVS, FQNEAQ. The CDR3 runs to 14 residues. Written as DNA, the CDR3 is TGTGCCAGCACCCTGGGAGGGGGGTCCTACGAGCAGTACTTC. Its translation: CASTLGGGSYEQYF. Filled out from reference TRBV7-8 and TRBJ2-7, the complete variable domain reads GAGVSQSPRYKVAKRGQDVALRCDPISGHVSLFWYQQALGQGPEFLTYFQNEAQLDKSGLPSDRFFAERPEGSVSTLKIQRTQQEDSAVYLCASTLGGGSYEQYFGPGTRLTVT.

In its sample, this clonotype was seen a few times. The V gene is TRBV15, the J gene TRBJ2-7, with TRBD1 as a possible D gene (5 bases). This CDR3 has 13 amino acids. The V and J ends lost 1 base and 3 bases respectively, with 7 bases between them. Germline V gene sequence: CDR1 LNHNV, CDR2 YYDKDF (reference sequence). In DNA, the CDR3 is TGTGCCACCAGCAGAGTAACAGGCTACGAGCAGTACTTC. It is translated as CATSRVTGYEQYF.

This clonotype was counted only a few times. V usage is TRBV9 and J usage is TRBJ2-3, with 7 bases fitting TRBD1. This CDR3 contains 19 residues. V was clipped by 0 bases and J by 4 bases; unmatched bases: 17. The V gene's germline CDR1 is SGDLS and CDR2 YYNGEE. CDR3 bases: TGTGCCAGCAGCGTAGAGGGGTTGCCGACAGGGATTAGTTCAGATACGCAGTATTTT. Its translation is CASSVEGLPTGISSDTQYF.

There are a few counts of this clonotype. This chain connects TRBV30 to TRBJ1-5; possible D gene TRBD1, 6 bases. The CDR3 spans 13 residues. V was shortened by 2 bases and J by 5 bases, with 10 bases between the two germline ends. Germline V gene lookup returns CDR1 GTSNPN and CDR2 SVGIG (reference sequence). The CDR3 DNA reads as TGTGCCTGGAGTCCGGGGGGCTATCAGCCCCAGCATTTT. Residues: CAWSPGGYQPQHF.

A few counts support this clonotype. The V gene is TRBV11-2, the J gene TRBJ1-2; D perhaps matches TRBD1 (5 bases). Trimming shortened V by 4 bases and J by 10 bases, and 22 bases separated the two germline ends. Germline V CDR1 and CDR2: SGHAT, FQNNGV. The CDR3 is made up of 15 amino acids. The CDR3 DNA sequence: TGTGCCAGCAGCTCCTTTCTTAGGGGAAACCTTCACTACACCTTC. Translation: CASSSFLRGNLHYTF.

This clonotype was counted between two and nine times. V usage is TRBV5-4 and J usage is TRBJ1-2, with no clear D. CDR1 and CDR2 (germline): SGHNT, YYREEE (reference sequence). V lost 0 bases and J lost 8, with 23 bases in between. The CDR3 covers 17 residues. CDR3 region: CASSLEPTMIEAKGYTF. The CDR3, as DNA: TGTGCCAGCAGCTTGGAACCCACCATGATTGAAGCGAAAGGCTACACCTTC.

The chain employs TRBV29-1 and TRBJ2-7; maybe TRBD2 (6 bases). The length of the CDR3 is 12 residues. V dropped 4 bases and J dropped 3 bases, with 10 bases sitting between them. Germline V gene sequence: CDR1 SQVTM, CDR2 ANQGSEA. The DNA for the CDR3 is TGCAGCGTTGTGGTTAGCGGCTACGAGCAGTACTTC. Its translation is CSVVVSGYEQYF.

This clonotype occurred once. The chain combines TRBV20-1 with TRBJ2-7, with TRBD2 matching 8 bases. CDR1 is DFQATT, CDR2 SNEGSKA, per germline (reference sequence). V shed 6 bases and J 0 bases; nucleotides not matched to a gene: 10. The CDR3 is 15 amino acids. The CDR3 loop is CSAVIAGTSSYEQYF. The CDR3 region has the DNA TGCAGTGCCGTAATAGCGGGAACGAGCTCCTACGAGCAGTACTTC.

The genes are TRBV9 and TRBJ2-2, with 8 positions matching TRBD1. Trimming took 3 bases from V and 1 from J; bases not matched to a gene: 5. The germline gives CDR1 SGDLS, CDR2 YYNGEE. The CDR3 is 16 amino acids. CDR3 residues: CASSGTRGRNTGELFF. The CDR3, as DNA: TGTGCCAGCAGCGGCACCAGGGGGCGGAACACCGGGGAGCTGTTTTTT.

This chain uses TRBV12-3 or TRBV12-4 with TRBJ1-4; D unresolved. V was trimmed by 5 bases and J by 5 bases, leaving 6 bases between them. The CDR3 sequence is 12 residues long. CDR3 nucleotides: TGTGCCAGCAGTACCGCGAATGAAAAACTGTTTTTT. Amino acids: CASSTANEKLFF.

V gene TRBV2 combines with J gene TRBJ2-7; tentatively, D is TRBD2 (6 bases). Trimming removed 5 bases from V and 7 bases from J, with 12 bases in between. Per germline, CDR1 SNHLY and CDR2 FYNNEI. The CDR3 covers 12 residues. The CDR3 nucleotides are TGTGCCAGCAGTAGGGACTTCGGGGAGCAGTACTTC. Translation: CASSRDFGEQYF.

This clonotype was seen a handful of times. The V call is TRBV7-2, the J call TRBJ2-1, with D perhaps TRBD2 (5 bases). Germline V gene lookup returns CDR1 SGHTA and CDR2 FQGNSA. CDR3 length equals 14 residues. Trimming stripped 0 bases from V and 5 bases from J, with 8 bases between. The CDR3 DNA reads TGTGCCAGCAGCTTAGCGGGAGCCAACAATGAGCAGTTCTTC. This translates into CASSLAGANNEQFF.

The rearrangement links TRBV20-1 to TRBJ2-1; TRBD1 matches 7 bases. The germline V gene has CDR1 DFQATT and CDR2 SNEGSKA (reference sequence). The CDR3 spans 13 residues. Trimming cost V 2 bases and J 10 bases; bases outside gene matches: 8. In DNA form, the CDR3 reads TGCAGTGCTAGAATGACAGGGAGAGACGAGCAGTTCTTC. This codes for CSARMTGRDEQFF.

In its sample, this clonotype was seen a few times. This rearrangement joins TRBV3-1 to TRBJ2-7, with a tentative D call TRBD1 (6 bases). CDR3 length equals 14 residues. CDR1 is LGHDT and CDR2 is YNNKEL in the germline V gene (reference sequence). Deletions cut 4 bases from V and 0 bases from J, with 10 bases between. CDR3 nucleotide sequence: TGTGCCAGCAGCCGTGGGGGCGACTCCTACGAGCAGTACTTC. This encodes CASSRGGDSYEQYF.

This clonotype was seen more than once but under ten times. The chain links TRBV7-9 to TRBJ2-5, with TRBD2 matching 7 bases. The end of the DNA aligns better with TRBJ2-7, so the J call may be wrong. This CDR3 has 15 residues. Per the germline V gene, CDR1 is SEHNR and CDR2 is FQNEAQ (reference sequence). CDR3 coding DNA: TGTGCCAGCAGCCCCCAACGAGCGGGAACCTACGAGCAGTACTTC. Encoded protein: CASSPQRAGTYEQYF.

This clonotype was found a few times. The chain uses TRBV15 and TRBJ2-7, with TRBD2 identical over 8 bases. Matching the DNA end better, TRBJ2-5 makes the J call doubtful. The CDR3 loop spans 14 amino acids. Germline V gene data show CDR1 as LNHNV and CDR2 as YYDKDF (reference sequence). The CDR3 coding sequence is TGTGCCACCAGCAGGGGACTAGAAGGCGAGACCCAGTACTTC. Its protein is CATSRGLEGETQYF.

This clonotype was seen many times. The CDR3 loop is CASSSGRSYEQYF. CDR3 nucleotide sequence: TGTGCCAGCAGTTCGGGACGGTCCTACGAGCAGTACTTC. The chain has TRBV12-3 or TRBV12-4 and TRBJ2-7; the D gene could be TRBD1 or TRBD2 (5 bases each). V was cut by 4 bases and J by 1 base, with 8 bases left in between. The CDR3 loop spans 13 amino acids.